One and the same sample provided the 19 T cell receptor beta chains below, sequenced in a study of blood T cells in healthy people across ages. For the second PCR, which ran for roughly 6 to 12 cycles, a sample-barcoded 5' primer and a J-beta primer mix were used. TCRdb itself ran the 5' RACE reads through MiXCR, one entry per CDR3 protein. This sample has hundreds of thousands of distinct CDR3 sequences, with about 47% found just once. The sample was blood. The receptor source for this set is a man older than 75 in good health.

The chain joins TRBV21-1 to TRBJ2-1; the DNA was not compared with TRBD1, the D call given in the table. TRBV21-1 is designated a pseudogene. There are 15 residues in the CDR3. The CDR3 region has the DNA TGTGCCAGCAGCAAGAGGGGGGCAACCTACAATGAGCAGTTCTTC. Translating gives CASSKRGATYNEQFF.

This clonotype was counted only a few times. The chain is built from TRBV4-3 and TRBJ1-5, with 8 positions matching TRBD1. Germline-derived CDR1 and CDR2 are LGHNA and YSLEER. V shed 7 bases and J 7 bases; nucleotides not matched to a gene: 9. This CDR3 has 14 residues. DNA for the CDR3: TGCGCCAGCACGGAGGACAGGGCCTTCCAGCCCCAGCATTTT. Amino acid sequence: CASTEDRAFQPQHF.

This clonotype has just a few counts. J is TRBJ2-3 and V is TRBV28; D may match TRBD1 or TRBD2 (6 bases each). The CDR3 totals 13 residues. V shed 2 bases and J shed 5 bases, with 8 bases lying between them. Germline CDR1 is MDHEN and CDR2 is SYDVKM. CDR3 amino acids: CASSLGGRDTQYF. The CDR3 nucleotides read TGTGCCAGCAGTTTAGGGGGGCGAGATACGCAGTATTTT. Full variable domain (remainder filled in from reference TRBV28 and TRBJ2-3): DVKVTQSSRYLVKRTGEKVFLECVQDMDHENMFWYRQDPGLGLRLIYFSYDVKMKEKGDIPEGYSVSREKKERFSLILESASTNQTSMYLCASSLGGRDTQYFGPGTRLTVL.

The chain employs TRBV25-1 and TRBJ2-4; D gene uncertain. The CDR3 spans 14 residues. The ends were cut back, 3 bases at V and 4 bases at J, with 10 bases in the middle. Germline V lookup: CDR1 MGHDK, CDR2 SYGVNS. The CDR3 loop is CASSDAAQKNIQYF. CDR3 nucleotide sequence: TGTGCCAGCAGTGATGCAGCCCAGAAAAACATTCAGTACTTC. The variable domain in full, completed from reference TRBV25-1 and TRBJ2-4, reads EADIYQTPRYLVIGTGKKITLECSQTMGHDKMYWYQQDPGMELHLIHYSYGVNSTEKGDLSSESTVSRIRTEHFPLTLESARPSHTSQYLCASSDAAQKNIQYFGAGTRLSVL.

As regards this clonotype: One junction end does not reproduce the germline sequence, and a read error may be involved. V gene TRBV20-1 combines with J gene TRBJ2-1, with D unresolved. The CDR3 runs to 8 residues. In germline, CDR1 is DFQATT, CDR2 SNEGSKA (reference sequence). This CDR3 reads CSAEAAVF. CDR3 nucleotide sequence: TGCAGTGCAGAAGCTGCTGTCTTC.

The chain is built from TRBV30 and TRBJ2-4; D is possibly TRBD2 (5 bases). The J call may not be correct, given that the DNA end is closer to TRBJ2-7. The CDR3 has 11 amino acids. Germline CDR1 reads GTSNPN; CDR2 reads SVGIG (reference sequence). The CDR3 DNA reads TGTGCCTGGAGTAGGGAGTACGAGCAGTACTTC. It yields the protein CAWSREYEQYF.

As for this clonotype: This may be a read error: a much more frequent sequence differs by one nucleotide. This sequence joins TRBV29-1 and TRBJ2-1; 9 bases fit TRBD2. CDR3 length: 14 amino acids. V lost 5 bases, J lost 3 bases, and 5 bases stayed unmatched. CDR1 is SQVTM and CDR2 is ANQGSEA in the germline V gene. The DNA of the CDR3 is TGCAGCGTTCGTAGCGGGAGCTTCTACAATGAGCAGTTCTTC. Its protein product is CSVRSGSFYNEQFF.

V gene TRBV28 combines with J gene TRBJ2-4, with 13 bases matching TRBD2. The V and J ends lost 5 bases and 4 bases, in that order; junction bases with no gene match: 5. The germline gives CDR1 MDHEN, CDR2 SYDVKM. The length of the CDR3 is 16 residues. CDR3 sequence (DNA): TGTGCCAGCAGTCCGTCGGGACTAGCGGGAAAAAACATTCAGTACTTC. It translates to CASSPSGLAGKNIQYF.

The chain employs TRBV7-2 and TRBJ2-2, with D hard to call. CDR3 length equals 15 residues. Trimming removed 5 bases from V and 6 bases from J, with 16 bases in between. Germline loops: CDR1 SGHTA, CDR2 FQGNSA. The CDR3 DNA sequence: TGTGCCAGCAGCCCACAAACCGGCGGAGCCGGGGAGCTGTTTTTT. Translating it yields CASSPQTGGAGELFF.

There are a few counts of this clonotype. The chain combines TRBV7-2 with TRBJ2-5; D is possibly TRBD1 (6 bases). Germline CDR1 reads SGHTA; CDR2 reads FQGNSA. Trimming removed 5 bases from V and 2 bases from J, with 21 bases in between. CDR3 length equals 17 residues. The CDR3 spells CASSAQDRPFVQETQYF. DNA for the CDR3: TGTGCCAGCAGCGCCCAGGACAGACCATTTGTACAAGAGACCCAGTACTTC.

The CDR3 region has the DNA TGCAGTGCTAGAGATACTGCCGGGCAGAATGAGCAGTTCTTC. Encoded protein: CSARDTAGQNEQFF. The chain employs TRBV20-1 and TRBJ2-1; D remains unclear. Germline CDR1 is DFQATT and CDR2 is SNEGSKA (reference sequence). The V end lost 0 bases, the J end lost 7 bases, and 13 bases lay between the germline ends. The CDR3 has 14 residues.

This clonotype was observed a few times. The junction departs from the called germline gene at one end, perhaps through a read error. The V gene is TRBV12-3 or TRBV12-4, the J gene TRBJ1-3; no firm D call. This CDR3 is 14 amino acids long. Written as DNA, the CDR3 is TGTGCCAGCAGTTTTGGAGGAGAGAGAAATACCATATATTTT. This gives the protein CASSFGGERNTIYF.

The chain joins TRBV28 to TRBJ2-5, with 7 nucleotides matching TRBD1. J gave up 1 base and V 6 bases, and 8 bases lay outside the gene matches. This CDR3 contains 15 residues. Per germline, CDR1 MDHEN and CDR2 SYDVKM. The CDR3 loop reads CASSRRGRPQETQYF. CDR3 nucleotide sequence: TGTGCCAGCAGCCGCAGGGGGAGACCCCAAGAGACCCAGTACTTC.

This clonotype was detected many times. CDR3 coding DNA: TGCAGTGCCCAGGACAGGTACGAGCAGTACTTC. Translation: CSAQDRYEQYF. This chain links TRBV20-1 with TRBJ2-7; TRBD1 agrees at 7 bases. The CDR3 extends over 11 amino acids. V was clipped by 6 bases and J by 4 bases; unmatched bases: 3. Germline values: CDR1 DFQATT, CDR2 SNEGSKA (reference sequence).

This clonotype was seen at least ten times. V gene TRBV5-1 combines with J gene TRBJ2-7; 7 nucleotides align to TRBD1. From germline, CDR1 is SGHRS and CDR2 YFSETQ. V lost 3 bases and J lost 3; bases outside the gene matches: 0. CDR3 length: 12 amino acids. The CDR3 loop is CASSYRGYEQYF. DNA for the CDR3: TGCGCCAGCAGCTACAGGGGCTACGAGCAGTACTTC.

V gene TRBV10-3 combines with J gene TRBJ2-7; D is possibly TRBD2 (6 bases). The CDR3 covers 14 residues. Germline V gene data show CDR1 as ENHRY and CDR2 as SYGVKD. Trimming took 3 bases from V and 6 from J, leaving 15 bases between them. Here the CDR3 reads CAISERTTDGEQYF. Here the CDR3 DNA reads TGTGCCATCAGTGAAAGGACTACCGATGGCGAGCAGTACTTC.

This clonotype was seen a handful of times. The rearrangement links TRBV10-3 to TRBJ2-1, with 7 nucleotides matching TRBD2. This CDR3 has 16 amino acids. V gave up 6 bases and J gave up 0 bases; unmatched junction bases: 8. Germline CDR1 reads ENHRY; CDR2 reads SYGVKD. The CDR3 nucleotides read TGTGCCATCAGCCTAACTAGCGCCAGCTCCTACAATGAGCAGTTCTTC. As protein: CAISLTSASSYNEQFF.

The chain combines TRBV6-2 or TRBV6-3 with TRBJ2-4; 7 bases match TRBD1. Germline CDR1 and CDR2: MNHEY and SVGEGT. This CDR3 contains 14 residues. The V gene end was trimmed by 5 bases and the J gene end by 5 bases; junction bases not matched to a gene: 6. The CDR3 spells CASSLEGTENIQYF. As DNA, the CDR3 is TGTGCCAGCAGTCTCGAAGGGACAGAAAACATTCAGTACTTC.

Ten or more counts support this clonotype. The chain couples TRBV20-1 to TRBJ2-7, with TRBD1 matching 9 bases. Germline CDR1 is DFQATT and CDR2 is SNEGSKA (reference sequence). The CDR3 is 15 residues long. Trimming at V came to 6 bases and at J to 2 bases, leaving 11 bases not matched to a gene. The CDR3 coding sequence is TGCAGTGCAGGGTCCGGGACAGGGAAACCCTACGAGCAGTACTTC. Encoded protein: CSAGSGTGKPYEQYF.